This T cell receptor beta chain was profiled in a study of T cells in Graves' hyperthyroidism and ophthalmopathy. There are a few counts of this clonotype. Germline V gene lookup returns CDR1 KGHDR and CDR2 SFDVKD. V shed 3 bases, J shed 5 bases, and the junction held 10 bases outside the gene matches. CDR3 size: 16 residues. It was RNA transcripts that yielded the amplified TCR beta CDR3 regions. Initially, a first-round RT-PCR of the TCR CDR3 employed the HTBI primer set. Via MiXCR, TCRdb re-called the multiplex PCR reads, giving one row per CDR3 protein. The profile shows roughly 280,000 distinct CDR3 sequences, approximately 15% of them singletons.

The sequence was collected from a woman aged 55-75 years with Graves' ophthalmopathy. The sample consisted of blood. This chain uses TRBV24-1 with TRBJ2-5; 8 bases align to TRBD1. The CDR3 DNA follows: TGTGCCACCAGTGATCTACGGACAGGGAAGGCGGAGACCCAGTACTTC. This gives the protein CATSDLRTGKAETQYF.